Listed here are 32 T cell receptor beta chains from one sample, sequenced in a study of CD4 T cells in relation to SARS-CoV-2 and coronaviruses. Sequencing was performed with immunoSEQ multiplex PCR; in TCRdb, only in-frame clones are kept and a portion is missing. The sample consists of about 36,000 clones, approximately 80% of them appearing once. No cognate antigen is known for these TCRs. Material: naive CD4+ T cells from PBMCs, cultured in vitro. Subset indicated: naive CD4+ T cells isolated by negative enrichment. These receptor sequences come from an adult with COVID-19.

The V gene is TRBV7-8, the J gene TRBJ2-5; D gene unclear. V was clipped by 4 bases and J by 7 bases, with 16 bases between them. Looked up from germline, CDR1 is SGHVS and CDR2 is FQNEAQ. The CDR3 is made up of 14 amino acids. The CDR3 protein is CASSSRPQEATQYF. The CDR3 nucleotides are TGTGCCAGCAGCTCACGTCCCCAGGAAGCGACCCAGTACTTC.

The genes are TRBV9 and TRBJ1-1; D uncertain. The germline gives CDR1 SGDLS, CDR2 YYNGEE. The CDR3 has 14 amino acids. The V end lost 0 bases, the J end lost 3 bases, and 9 bases lay between the germline ends. The CDR3 bases are TGTGCCAGCAGCGTAGTGTCAGACCACACTGAAGCTTTCTTT. Its protein product is CASSVVSDHTEAFF.

The chain is built from TRBV4-2 and TRBJ1-2; no definite D call. The CDR3 is made up of 12 amino acids. Trimming removed 3 bases at V and 3 bases at J, with 5 bases between. CDR1 and CDR2 (germline): LGHNA, YNFKEQ. CDR3 sequence (DNA): TGTGCCAGCAGCCACGGATACTATGGCTACACCTTC. This codes for CASSHGYYGYTF.

This rearrangement joins TRBV28 to TRBJ2-5; the D gene could be TRBD1 or TRBD2 (5 bases each). CDR3 length: 17 amino acids. CDR1 is MDHEN and CDR2 is SYDVKM in the germline V gene. Trimming stripped 5 bases from V and 2 bases from J, with 21 bases between. Here the CDR3 reads CASSPPWRKRGQETQYF. CDR3 sequence (DNA): TGTGCCAGCAGTCCCCCCTGGCGGAAGAGGGGACAAGAGACCCAGTACTTC.

The rearrangement uses TRBV7-2 and TRBJ2-6, with D perhaps assigned TRBD1 or TRBD2 (5 bases each). The length of the CDR3 is 17 residues. Germline CDR1 and CDR2: SGHTA and FQGNSA. V shed 5 bases and J shed 0 bases, with 14 bases lying between them. The CDR3 protein is CASSPRDGRSGANVLTF. Here the CDR3 DNA reads TGTGCCAGCAGCCCCCGGGACGGTCGCTCTGGGGCCAACGTCCTGACTTTC.

The rearrangement joins TRBV4-1 to TRBJ1-5, with unresolved D. There are 15 residues in the CDR3. CDR1 is MGHRA, CDR2 YSYEKL, per germline. The germline V and J ends were trimmed by 3 bases and 2 bases, with 11 bases remaining between them. The CDR3 spells CASSQAGIGNQPQHF. As DNA, the CDR3 is TGCGCCAGCAGCCAGGCCGGGATAGGCAATCAGCCCCAGCATTTT.

This clone was recorded once. The chain joins TRBV19 to TRBJ2-5, with 14 bases that match TRBD2. V lost 4 bases to trimming and J lost 5 bases; unmatched junction nucleotides: 15. This CDR3 region has 19 residues. The germline V gene has CDR1 LNHDA and CDR2 SQIVND (reference sequence). The CDR3 loop is CASSRLPGTSGSEEETQYF. The CDR3 region has the DNA TGTGCCAGTAGTAGACTACCCGGGACTAGCGGGAGTGAGGAGGAGACCCAGTACTTC.

The chain is built from TRBV20-1 and TRBJ1-4; TRBD1 is a possible D gene (6 bases). Trimming cost V 3 bases and J 6 bases, with 14 bases left between them. The CDR3 has 14 amino acids. CDR1 is DFQATT and CDR2 is SNEGSKA in the germline V gene (reference sequence). CDR3 sequence (DNA): TGCAGTGCTAGTAAAACAGGGTGGCATGAAAAACTGTTTTTT. It translates to CSASKTGWHEKLFF.

J is TRBJ2-2 and V is TRBV7-3; 7 bases fit TRBD2. In germline, CDR1 is SGHTA, CDR2 FQGTGA. Trimming cost V 4 bases and J 4 bases; bases outside gene matches: 12. This CDR3 has 17 amino acids. CDR3 coding DNA: TGTGCCAGCAGCTCCACACTAGCGAGCGGAATCACCGGGGAGCTGTTTTTT. Translated: CASSSTLASGITGELFF.

The CDR3 reads CSARAGSEQFF. The DNA of the CDR3 is TGCAGTGCTAGAGCCGGGTCTGAGCAGTTCTTC. The chain combines TRBV20-1 with TRBJ2-1; no reliable D call. Germline V gives CDR1 DFQATT, CDR2 SNEGSKA (reference sequence). CDR3 length equals 11 residues. Trimming took 1 base from V and 9 from J, leaving 7 bases between them.

The chain employs TRBV25-1 and TRBJ2-1; no reliable D call. V was pared by 6 bases and J by 9 bases, with 12 bases between. This CDR3 comprises 12 residues. Germline V gene data show CDR1 as MGHDK and CDR2 as SYGVNS. DNA of the CDR3: TGTGCCAGCAGAAAAGGAAACGGTGAGCAGTTCTTC. This translates into CASRKGNGEQFF.

V is TRBV6-5 and J is TRBJ2-1; D call uncertain. V gave up 4 bases and J gave up 0 bases, with 10 bases separating them. Per germline, CDR1 MNHEY and CDR2 SVGAGI. The CDR3 is 15 residues long. CDR3: CASSLASPSYNEQFF. The CDR3, as DNA: TGTGCCAGCAGTTTAGCCAGCCCCTCCTACAATGAGCAGTTCTTC.

The rearrangement uses TRBV15 and TRBJ2-7; the match to TRBD2 covers 7 bases. The V and J ends lost 6 bases and 0 bases, in that order; junction bases with no gene match: 11. Germline V gene lookup returns CDR1 LNHNV and CDR2 YYDKDF (reference sequence). This CDR3 region has 16 residues. The CDR3 DNA follows: TGTGCCACCAGGGATGGGGGGGTCGGGCTCTCCTACGAGCAGTACTTC. Its protein product is CATRDGGVGLSYEQYF.

The chain links TRBV5-1 to TRBJ2-5, with D perhaps TRBD1 (6 bases). The V gene lost 4 bases and the J gene lost 0 bases, with 10 bases spanning the gap. CDR1 and CDR2 (germline): SGHRS, YFSETQ. This CDR3 has 14 residues. CDR3 DNA sequence: TGCGCCAGCAGCGCCAGGGGTTACCAAGAGACCCAGTACTTC. Residues: CASSARGYQETQYF. Filled out from reference TRBV5-1 and TRBJ2-5, the complete variable domain reads KAGVTQTPRYLIKTRGQQVTLSCSPISGHRSVSWYQQTPGQGLQFLFEYFSETQRNKGNFPGRFSGRQFSNSRSEMNVSTLELGDSALYLCASSARGYQETQYFGPGTRLLVL.

This clone was detected only once. The gene calls are TRBV27 and TRBJ2-1; the D gene is possibly TRBD1 (6 bases). This CDR3 region has 14 residues. Between the trimmed V and J ends, which lost 3 bases and 3 bases, there was a span of 9 bases. Germline V gene sequence: CDR1 MNHEY, CDR2 SMNVEV (reference sequence). The CDR3 sequence is CASSFQGSYNEQFF. In DNA, the CDR3 is TGTGCCAGCAGTTTCCAGGGGAGCTACAATGAGCAGTTCTTC.

The chain uses TRBV7-2 and TRBJ2-2; 9 bases are a match to TRBD2. CDR1 is SGHTA and CDR2 is FQGNSA in the germline V gene. The CDR3 sequence is 16 residues long. The V segment lost 5 bases and the J segment 7 bases; nucleotides outside the gene matches: 11. CDR3 sequence: CASSPGVAGVVGELFF. The CDR3 DNA reads as TGTGCCAGCAGCCCAGGGGTAGCGGGAGTTGTCGGGGAGCTGTTTTTT. Full variable domain (missing parts from reference TRBV7-2 and TRBJ2-2): GAGVSQSPSNKVTEKGKDVELRCDPISGHTALYWYRQSLGQGLEFLIYFQGNSAPDKSGLPSDRFSAERTGGSVSTLTIQRTQQEDSAVYLCASSPGVAGVVGELFFGEGSRLTVL.

The rearrangement uses TRBV2 and TRBJ2-2; 8 positions agree with TRBD1. From germline, CDR1 is SNHLY and CDR2 FYNNEI. The length of the CDR3 is 14 residues. V was pared by 7 bases and J by 1 base, with 2 bases of the junction left unmatched. DNA of the CDR3: TGTGCCAGCACTGGACAGGGGAACACCGGGGAGCTGTTTTTT. Protein: CASTGQGNTGELFF. The entire variable domain, with the rest obtained from reference TRBV2 and TRBJ2-2, is as follows: EPEVTQTPSHQVTQMGQEVILRCVPISNHLYFYWYRQILGQKVEFLVSFYNNEISEKSEIFDDQFSVERPDGSNFTLKIRSTKLEDSAMYFCASTGQGNTGELFFGEGSRLTVL.

V usage is TRBV12-5 and J usage is TRBJ2-5; TRBD1 matches 8 bases. CDR1 is LGHNT and CDR2 is FRNRAP in the germline V gene. This CDR3 has 18 amino acids. V shed 7 bases, J shed 2 bases, and the junction held 18 bases outside the gene matches. This CDR3 reads CASARLQFKDRGQETQYF. The CDR3 DNA reads as TGTGCTAGTGCTCGATTGCAATTCAAAGACAGGGGACAAGAGACCCAGTACTTC. Drawing the rest from reference TRBV12-5 and TRBJ2-5, the complete variable domain is DARVTQTPRHKVTEMGQEVTMRCQPILGHNTVFWYRQTMMQGLELLAYFRNRAPLDDSGMPKDRFSAEMPDATLATLKIQPSEPRDSAVYFCASARLQFKDRGQETQYFGPGTRLLVL.

The V and J genes are TRBV28 and TRBJ1-5; tentatively, D is TRBD1 (5 bases). CDR3 length: 14 amino acids. Trimming left V 6 bases short and J 4 bases short, with 13 bases between. Germline V gene sequence: CDR1 MDHEN, CDR2 SYDVKM. The chain's CDR3 is CASSKRQTNQPQHF. The CDR3 DNA follows: TGTGCCAGCAGCAAAAGACAGACAAATCAGCCCCAGCATTTT.

The chain couples TRBV11-2 to TRBJ2-7; 8 nucleotides match TRBD1. Germline V CDR1 and CDR2: SGHAT, FQNNGV. The CDR3 spans 16 residues. Trimming took 1 base from V and 5 from J; bases not matched to a gene: 10. The CDR3 DNA is TGTGCCAGCAGCTTAGGTCCAGTGACAGGGGTTGACGAGCAGTACTTC. Its protein product is CASSLGPVTGVDEQYF.

V and J are TRBV4-3 and TRBJ2-1; 13 bases map to TRBD2. The CDR3 sequence is 16 residues long. The germline gives CDR1 LGHNA, CDR2 YSLEER. V was clipped by 0 bases and J by 9 bases; unmatched bases: 5. The CDR3 here is CASSQEGLAGRSEQFF. The DNA of the CDR3 is TGCGCCAGCAGCCAAGAGGGACTAGCGGGAAGGAGTGAGCAGTTCTTC.

This clone was seen more than once but under ten times. This chain links TRBV6-4 with TRBJ2-1; no definite D call. V shed 2 bases and J shed 5 bases, with 7 bases lying between them. Per germline, CDR1 MRHNA and CDR2 SNTAGT. CDR3 length: 13 amino acids. This chain's CDR3 is CASSDRVNNEQFF. The CDR3, as DNA: TGTGCCAGCAGTGACAGGGTTAACAATGAGCAGTTCTTC.

The gene calls are TRBV29-1 and TRBJ2-1, with TRBD1 identical over 9 bases. The J segment lost 10 bases and the V segment lost 5 bases, leaving 6 bases of the junction unmatched. The germline V gene encodes CDR1 SQVTM and CDR2 ANQGSEA. The CDR3 sequence is 12 residues long. CDR3 region: CSVRTGATEQFF. DNA for the CDR3: TGCAGCGTTAGGACAGGGGCTACCGAGCAGTTCTTC.

This chain links TRBV5-1 with TRBJ2-5; D is possibly TRBD2 (6 bases). Between the trimmed V and J ends, which lost 1 base and 1 base, there was a span of 11 bases. The CDR3 totals 15 residues. Germline CDR1 reads SGHRS; CDR2 reads YFSETQ. The CDR3 nucleotides read TGCGCCAGCAGCTTGACCAAGCGGGCCCAAGAGACCCAGTACTTC. Translating it yields CASSLTKRAQETQYF.

This sequence joins TRBV15 and TRBJ1-3; 8 bases fit TRBD1. Trimming removed 5 bases from V and 4 bases from J; junction bases left unmatched: 1. The CDR3 loop spans 13 amino acids. CDR1 and CDR2 (germline): LNHNV, YYDKDF (reference sequence). CDR3 protein: CATSSGGGNTIYF. CDR3 nucleotides: TGTGCCACCAGCTCAGGGGGCGGAAACACCATATATTTT.

This clone was seen more than once but under ten times. This chain connects TRBV6-5 to TRBJ2-2; D possibly matches TRBD1 or TRBD2 (5 bases each). Per the germline V gene, CDR1 is MNHEY and CDR2 is SVGAGI. There are 13 residues in the CDR3. Trimming left V 2 bases short and J 6 bases short, with 7 bases between. CDR3 DNA: TGTGCCAGCAGTTACGAGGGGCCCGGGGAGCTGTTTTTT. Translating gives CASSYEGPGELFF.

The sample holds a few counts of this clone. This chain connects TRBV19 to TRBJ1-1; TRBD1 matches at 8 bases. This CDR3 contains 13 residues. V was clipped by 6 bases and J by 4 bases; unmatched bases: 4. Germline V gene sequence: CDR1 LNHDA, CDR2 SQIVND (reference sequence). This CDR3 is CASRKDRGTEAFF. The CDR3 DNA sequence: TGTGCCAGTAGGAAAGACAGGGGCACTGAAGCTTTCTTT. The entire variable domain, with the rest obtained from reference TRBV19 and TRBJ1-1, is as follows: DGGITQSPKYLFRKEGQNVTLSCEQNLNHDAMYWYRQDPGQGLRLIYYSQIVNDFQKGDIAEGYSVSREKKESFPLTVTSAQKNPTAFYLCASRKDRGTEAFFGQGTRLTVV.

In this sample, this clone turned up once. The V and J genes are TRBV7-2 and TRBJ2-1; 10 bases fit TRBD2. From germline, CDR1 is SGHTA and CDR2 FQGNSA. Trimming removed 5 bases from V and 6 bases from J; junction bases left unmatched: 7. This CDR3 spans 15 amino acids. The CDR3 region has the DNA TGTGCCAGCAGCCCCTGGGTAGCGGGAGGCAATGAGCAGTTCTTC. It codes for CASSPWVAGGNEQFF.

This clone was seen only a few times. V and J are TRBV16 and TRBJ2-2, with D hard to call. The CDR3 loop spans 14 amino acids. Germline loops: CDR1 KGHSY, CDR2 FQNENV. Trimming took off 2 bases at V and 7 bases at J, with 11 bases between the two ends. CDR3 sequence reads: CASSQLKRGGELFF. The CDR3 DNA is TGTGCCAGCAGCCAACTAAAGCGTGGCGGGGAGCTGTTTTTT.

This chain links TRBV10-1 with TRBJ2-7; TRBD2 is a possible D gene (6 bases). The V end lost 7 bases, the J end lost 5 bases, and 27 bases lay between the germline ends. CDR3 length: 17 residues. Germline loops: CDR1 WNHNN, CDR2 SYGVQD (reference sequence). The CDR3, as DNA: TGCGCCAGCAACCCCTATCCGGGGACTCCCTCCTTGCACGAGCAGTACTTC. Translation gives CASNPYPGTPSLHEQYF.

This chain uses TRBV27 with TRBJ2-1; D is unresolved. Trimming removed 6 bases from V and 3 bases from J, with 9 bases in between. This CDR3 contains 13 residues. CDR1 and CDR2 (germline): MNHEY, SMNVEV (reference sequence). The CDR3 spells CASRPKLYNEQFF. CDR3 in DNA: TGTGCCAGCAGGCCGAAACTCTACAATGAGCAGTTCTTC.

V and J are TRBV4-3 and TRBJ2-2; 13 positions agree with TRBD2. The CDR3 length is 16 residues. Unmatched junction bases numbered 5, after V lost 4 bases and J lost 6 bases. CDR1 is LGHNA, CDR2 YSLEER, per germline. CDR3 residues: CASSRNGLAGAGELFF. CDR3 DNA sequence: TGCGCCAGCAGCCGAAATGGACTAGCGGGAGCCGGGGAGCTGTTTTTT.